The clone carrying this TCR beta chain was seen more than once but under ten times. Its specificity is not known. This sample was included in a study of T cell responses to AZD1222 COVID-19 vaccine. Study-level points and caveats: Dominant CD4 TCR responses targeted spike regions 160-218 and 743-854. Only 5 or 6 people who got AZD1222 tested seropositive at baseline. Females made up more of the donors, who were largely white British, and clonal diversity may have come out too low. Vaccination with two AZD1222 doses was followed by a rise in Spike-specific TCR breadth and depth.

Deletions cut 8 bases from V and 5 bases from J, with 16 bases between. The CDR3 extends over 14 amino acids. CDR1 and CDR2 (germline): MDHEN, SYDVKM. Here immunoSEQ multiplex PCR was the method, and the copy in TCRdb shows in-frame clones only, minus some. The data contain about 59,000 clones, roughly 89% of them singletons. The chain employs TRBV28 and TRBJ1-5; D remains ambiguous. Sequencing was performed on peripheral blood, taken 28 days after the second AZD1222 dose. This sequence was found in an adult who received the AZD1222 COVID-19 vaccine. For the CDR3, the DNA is TGTGCCAGCTTAAATAATATTAGGCATCAGCCCCAGCATTTT. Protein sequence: CASLNNIRHQPQHF.